A single sample gave rise to the 24 T cell receptor beta chains below, sequenced in a study of blood T cell repertoires in COVID-19. Sequenced by immunoSEQ multiplex PCR; TCRdb stores in-frame clones only, minus some. The sample lists roughly 260,000 clones; roughly 86% were seen once. Sequencing was carried out using PBMCs or T cells enriched from blood (not recorded which). These receptors all stem from a woman in her late teens or twenties who had recovered from COVID-19.

This clone was found once. The rearrangement links TRBV4-2 to TRBJ1-1, with D tentatively TRBD1 (5 bases). The V gene's germline CDR1 is LGHNA and CDR2 YNFKEQ. Trimming removed 1 base from V and 5 bases from J, with 23 bases in between. The CDR3 is 18 residues long. The CDR3 sequence: CASSQVVVVRAGWTEAFF. CDR3 coding DNA: TGTGCCAGCAGCCAAGTTGTGGTAGTCAGGGCGGGATGGACTGAAGCTTTCTTT.

The chain carries TRBV7-8 and TRBJ1-1; D gene uncertain. Germline loops: CDR1 SGHVS, CDR2 FQNEAQ. This CDR3 has 14 residues. Trimming took off 5 bases at V and 4 bases at J, with 14 bases between the two ends. The CDR3 sequence: CASSSEGPSTEAFF. In DNA form, the CDR3 reads TGTGCCAGCAGCAGTGAGGGCCCCAGCACTGAAGCTTTCTTT.

The chain carries TRBV27 and TRBJ2-7; TRBD1 is a possible D gene (6 bases). From germline, CDR1 is MNHEY and CDR2 SMNVEV (reference sequence). V shed 4 bases and J shed 4 bases, with 17 bases lying between them. This CDR3 region has 15 residues. The CDR3 DNA reads TGTGCCAGCAGTTATCAGGGGCCTTCAGGATACGAGCAGTACTTC. It specifies CASSYQGPSGYEQYF.

The V and J genes are TRBV19 and TRBJ2-2; D ambiguous. This CDR3 is 15 amino acids long. V gave up 8 bases and J gave up 4 bases, with 17 bases separating them. The germline V gene has CDR1 LNHDA and CDR2 SQIVND (reference sequence). The DNA for the CDR3 is TGTGCCAGTCGCTTTACACCAGTTCTCACCGGGGAGCTGTTTTTT. Protein product: CASRFTPVLTGELFF.

This clone occurred a few times. J is TRBJ2-3 and V is TRBV6-2 or TRBV6-3, with 10 positions matching TRBD2. The CDR3 has 19 residues. In germline, CDR1 is MNHEY, CDR2 SVGEGT. V was pared by 2 bases and J by 0 bases, with 11 bases of the junction left unmatched. CDR3 in amino acids: CASSYPLAGVPSSTDTQYF. The CDR3 DNA reads TGTGCCAGCAGTTACCCCCTAGCGGGGGTCCCTTCTAGCACAGATACGCAGTATTTT.

This clone was detected only a few times. The V gene is TRBV10-3, the J gene TRBJ1-2; D is uncertain. This CDR3 is built from 14 residues. Germline CDR1 and CDR2: ENHRY and SYGVKD. V lost 2 bases and J 2 bases, leaving 9 bases between the germline ends. CDR3 in DNA: TGTGCCATCAGTGAGAGCGCACTGAACTATGGCTACACCTTC. Its protein is CAISESALNYGYTF.

This sequence joins TRBV3-1 (or the pseudogene TRBV3-2) and TRBJ2-3; possible D gene TRBD1, 6 bases. Between the trimmed V and J ends, which lost 5 bases and 2 bases, there was a span of 14 bases. CDR1 LGHDT and CDR2 YNNKEL come from the germline V gene (reference sequence). The CDR3 runs 15 residues. This chain's CDR3 is CASSITGNPTDTQYF. The CDR3 DNA reads TGTGCCAGCAGCATAACAGGGAATCCCACAGATACGCAGTATTTT.

V gene TRBV7-8 combines with J gene TRBJ2-2; tentative D call: TRBD2 (6 bases). Trimming shortened V by 5 bases and J by 7 bases, and 17 bases separated the two germline ends. This CDR3 is built from 15 residues. In germline, CDR1 is SGHVS, CDR2 FQNEAQ. CDR3 nucleotide sequence: TGTGCCAGCAGCATCGGGACCCTGGGGGGCGGGGAGCTGTTTTTT. Encoded protein: CASSIGTLGGGELFF.

The V call is TRBV7-2, the J call TRBJ2-2; 9 bases line up with TRBD2. V gave up 1 base and J gave up 0 bases; unmatched junction bases: 3. CDR1 is SGHTA, CDR2 FQGNSA, per germline. CDR3 size: 17 residues. The CDR3 loop reads CASSLGAGGTNTGELFF. For the CDR3, the DNA is TGTGCCAGCAGCTTAGGGGCGGGAGGGACGAACACCGGGGAGCTGTTTTTT. The complete variable domain, with remaining parts taken from reference TRBV7-2 and TRBJ2-2, reads GAGVSQSPSNKVTEKGKDVELRCDPISGHTALYWYRQSLGQGLEFLIYFQGNSAPDKSGLPSDRFSAERTGGSVSTLTIQRTQQEDSAVYLCASSLGAGGTNTGELFFGEGSRLTVL.

J is TRBJ2-2 and V is TRBV12-3 or TRBV12-4, with D unclear. V was clipped by 6 bases and J by 0 bases, with 5 bases between them. The CDR3 has 13 residues. The CDR3 loop is CASRNTNTGELFF. The CDR3 DNA reads TGTGCCAGCAGAAATACGAACACCGGGGAGCTGTTTTTT.

The J gene is TRBJ2-3, the V gene TRBV28; no firm D call. Germline loops: CDR1 MDHEN, CDR2 SYDVKM. The V gene lost 2 bases and the J gene lost 3 bases, with 12 bases spanning the gap. The CDR3 contains 15 residues. CDR3 DNA: TGTGCCAGCAGTTTAGTAGCAAGTGGGACAGATACGCAGTATTTT. It codes for CASSLVASGTDTQYF.

The chain carries TRBV28 and TRBJ1-6; D is perhaps TRBD1 (5 bases). CDR3 length equals 17 residues. The germline gives CDR1 MDHEN, CDR2 SYDVKM. Trimming removed 6 bases from V and 0 bases from J, with 15 bases in between. This chain's CDR3 is CASRPTVRSSYNSPLHF. The DNA of the CDR3 is TGTGCCAGCAGGCCGACAGTCAGAAGCTCCTATAATTCACCCCTCCACTTT.

This sequence joins TRBV5-1 and TRBJ2-7, with 7 bases identical to TRBD1. V trimming: 3 bases; J trimming: 4 bases; junction bases outside the gene matches: 7. CDR1 and CDR2 from the germline V gene are SGHRS and YFSETQ. This CDR3 is 14 amino acids long. CDR3 loop: CASSSPGGQYEQYF. CDR3 bases: TGCGCCAGCAGCTCTCCAGGGGGTCAATACGAGCAGTACTTC.

The sample holds many counts of this clone. CDR3 sequence (DNA): TGTGCCGGAGAAAGCGGGAGAGTGTACAATGAGCAGTTCTTC. Translated, it gives CAGESGRVYNEQFF. The chain couples TRBV6-5 to TRBJ2-1; TRBD2 matches 8 bases. CDR1 and CDR2 (germline): MNHEY, SVGAGI. V dropped 11 bases and J dropped 4; count of bases not matched to a gene: 10. The CDR3 runs 14 residues.

The table lists this clone with a count of one. The chain recombines TRBV11-2 with TRBJ2-7, with 8 bases aligning to TRBD1. The CDR3 totals 11 residues. Germline-derived CDR1 and CDR2 are SGHAT and FQNNGV. Germline trimming cut 5 bases from V and 9 bases from J; bases unmatched to any gene: 3. CDR3 bases: TGTGCCAGCAGCGGACAGGGAGGGCAGTACTTC. Translation: CASSGQGGQYF.

This clone was seen only once. The CDR3 reads CASSREELVSDEQFF. CDR3 bases: TGTGCCAGCTCCCGAGAGGAGTTAGTTAGCGATGAGCAGTTCTTC. The chain uses TRBV18 and TRBJ2-1, with D perhaps TRBD2 (5 bases). The CDR3 runs 15 residues. With 6 bases removed from V and 8 bases from J, the gap between germline ends came to 20 bases. Germline CDR1 reads KGHSH; CDR2 reads LQKENI.

This chain uses TRBV7-9 with TRBJ1-2; TRBD1 agrees at 7 bases. The CDR3 totals 16 residues. In germline, CDR1 is SEHNR, CDR2 FQNEAQ (reference sequence). The V gene end was trimmed by 5 bases and the J gene end by 4 bases; junction bases not matched to a gene: 13. This chain's CDR3 is CASSPGTDSSSYGYTF. CDR3 bases: TGTGCCAGCAGCCCAGGGACAGACTCCTCCTCCTATGGCTACACCTTC.

The CDR3 loop is CASSLAKGEAFF. The CDR3 bases are TGTGCCAGCAGCTTAGCGAAGGGGGAGGCTTTCTTT. V is TRBV11-2 and J is TRBJ1-1; a possible D gene is TRBD1 (6 bases). The CDR3 loop spans 12 amino acids. From germline, CDR1 is SGHAT and CDR2 FQNNGV. Trimming took off 1 base at V and 11 bases at J, with 11 bases between the two ends.

The chain joins TRBV19 to TRBJ2-1; 11 positions match TRBD2. The CDR3 spans 15 residues. V shed 6 bases, J shed 5 bases, and the junction held 6 bases outside the gene matches. Germline lookup yields CDR1 LNHDA and CDR2 SQIVND (reference sequence). CDR3 in amino acids: CASRELAGVNNEQFF. The CDR3 DNA is TGTGCCAGTAGAGAACTAGCGGGAGTAAACAATGAGCAGTTCTTC.

In its sample, this clone was seen a few times. The V and J genes are TRBV11-3 and TRBJ1-5, with TRBD1 matching over 8 bases. V was clipped by 5 bases and J by 14 bases; unmatched bases: 8. The germline gives CDR1 SGHNT, CDR2 YENEEA. CDR3 size: 12 residues. DNA of the CDR3: TGTGCCAGCAGCGGCGGGACAGGCAAAAAGCATTTT. Its protein is CASSGGTGKKHF.

V usage is TRBV6-2 or TRBV6-3 and J usage is TRBJ2-7; TRBD1 matches at 7 bases. The V gene end was trimmed by 6 bases and the J gene end by 6 bases; junction bases not matched to a gene: 8. The CDR3 is 13 amino acids. Germline CDR1 is MNHEY and CDR2 is SVGEGT. The CDR3 nucleotides are TGTGCCAGCAGCGGACCCAGGGGGTCCGAGCAGTACTTC. It is translated as CASSGPRGSEQYF.

This clone was picked up one time. V gene TRBV4-3 combines with J gene TRBJ1-2; TRBD1 matches 7 bases. V lost 4 bases and J lost 3; bases outside the gene matches: 2. From germline, CDR1 is LGHNA and CDR2 YSLEER. There are 13 residues in the CDR3. In nucleotides, the CDR3 is TGCGCCAGCAGCCCCACAGGGGACTATGGCTACACCTTC. As protein: CASSPTGDYGYTF.

This clone appeared once. This rearrangement joins TRBV4-3 to TRBJ2-7, with D tentatively TRBD1 (5 bases). V lost 0 bases, J lost 2 bases, and 20 bases lay in between. Germline CDR1 is LGHNA and CDR2 is YSLEER. The CDR3 spans 18 residues. The CDR3: CASSQDNIPDSVPYEQYF. CDR3 nucleotide sequence: TGCGCCAGCAGCCAAGATAATATACCCGACAGCGTACCCTACGAGCAGTACTTC.

V gene TRBV4-1 combines with J gene TRBJ2-2; the match to TRBD2 covers 9 bases. Germline loops: CDR1 MGHRA, CDR2 YSYEKL. J lost 5 bases, V lost 1 base, and 5 bases had no gene match. The CDR3 contains 16 residues. The CDR3 DNA sequence: TGCGCCAGCAGCCAAGGACTAGCGGAGGGGACCGGGGAGCTGTTTTTT. Translated, it gives CASSQGLAEGTGELFF.